These 17 T cell receptor beta chains were all obtained from the same sample, sequenced in a study of shared clonotypes between healthy human individuals. TCRdb's copy holds only in-frame clones and misses some; the assay was immunoSEQ multiplex PCR. This table holds approximately 530,000 clones, about 96% found once. Sequenced input: naive CD4+ T cells sorted from blood. Subset specified: CD45RA+ positively selected. The receptors stem from a woman under 40 in good health.

This clone was recorded only once. V gene TRBV11-3 combines with J gene TRBJ2-7, with TRBD2 identical over 15 bases. The CDR3 sequence is 15 residues long. Trimming took 5 bases from V and 4 from J; bases not matched to a gene: 3. Looked up from germline, CDR1 is SGHNT and CDR2 is YENEEA. The CDR3 region has the DNA TGTGCCAGCAGCCCAGGGACTAGCGGGAGGTACGAGCAGTACTTC. Protein: CASSPGTSGRYEQYF.

The gene calls are TRBV28 and TRBJ2-7, with 9 bases matching TRBD2. The V and J ends lost 6 bases and 6 bases, in that order; junction bases with no gene match: 6. Per the germline V gene, CDR1 is MDHEN and CDR2 is SYDVKM. This CDR3 is built from 13 residues. Here the CDR3 reads CASSLAGDREQYF. The CDR3 DNA reads TGTGCCAGCAGCTTAGCGGGAGATCGCGAGCAGTACTTC.

This clone was detected only once. This chain uses TRBV19 with TRBJ1-6; 7 nucleotides line up with TRBD1. The V gene's germline CDR1 is LNHDA and CDR2 SQIVND (reference sequence). This CDR3 has 14 residues. V lost 5 bases, J lost 6 bases, and 4 bases stayed unmatched. CDR3 sequence: CASSVGTVNSPLHF. The CDR3 DNA reads as TGTGCCAGTAGTGTCGGGACAGTTAATTCACCCCTCCACTTT.

The rearrangement links TRBV18 to TRBJ2-5; D gene ambiguous. The ends were cut back, 3 bases at V and 4 bases at J, with 6 bases in the middle. CDR3 length: 12 amino acids. Germline values: CDR1 KGHSH, CDR2 LQKENI. For the CDR3, the DNA is TGTGCCAGCTCACCTAACGGAGAGACCCAGTACTTC. As protein: CASSPNGETQYF.

This clone was detected only once. This specimen includes other DNA sequences encoding the same CDR3. V is TRBV5-1 and J is TRBJ1-1; D perhaps matches TRBD1 (5 bases). Germline V gene data show CDR1 as SGHRS and CDR2 as YFSETQ. V lost 4 bases and J 4 bases, leaving 14 bases between the germline ends. The CDR3 runs to 14 residues. The CDR3 DNA reads TGCGCCAGCAGCCCAGGGACGGGAGGCACTGAAGCTTTCTTT. It specifies CASSPGTGGTEAFF. Looking up the rest from reference TRBV5-1 and TRBJ1-1 gives the full variable domain: KAGVTQTPRYLIKTRGQQVTLSCSPISGHRSVSWYQQTPGQGLQFLFEYFSETQRNKGNFPGRFSGRQFSNSRSEMNVSTLELGDSALYLCASSPGTGGTEAFFGQGTRLTVV.

This clone was found once. This chain connects TRBV10-3 to TRBJ2-5; 8 bases map to TRBD2. This CDR3 contains 15 residues. Germline V gene data show CDR1 as ENHRY and CDR2 as SYGVKD. With V trimmed by 8 bases and J by 0 bases, 8 bases remained unmatched. The CDR3 DNA follows: TGTGCCATCCGCTTAGCGGGGACGTACCAAGAGACCCAGTACTTC. It encodes CAIRLAGTYQETQYF.

The rearrangement joins TRBV28 to TRBJ2-5; TRBD1 aligns across 7 bases. The DNA end lines up better with TRBJ2-7; the J call may be wrong. The CDR3 consists of 12 residues. The germline V gene encodes CDR1 MDHEN and CDR2 SYDVKM. DNA of the CDR3: TGTGCCTCTGGACAGGACTTCTACGAGCAGTACTTC. Protein sequence: CASGQDFYEQYF.

This sequence joins TRBV7-8 and TRBJ2-2; D unresolved. V lost 2 bases and J lost 2, with 6 bases in between. The CDR3 is made up of 14 amino acids. Germline CDR1 SGHVS, CDR2 FQNEAQ. CDR3 sequence reads: CASSLSPNTGELFF. CDR3 coding DNA: TGTGCCAGCAGCTTAAGTCCCAACACCGGGGAGCTGTTTTTT.

This chain links TRBV7-2 with TRBJ2-1; 8 bases map to TRBD2. The CDR3 totals 15 residues. V was clipped by 5 bases and J by 9 bases; unmatched bases: 12. CDR1 and CDR2 from the germline V gene are SGHTA and FQGNSA. The CDR3 region is CASSVTGLGGPEQFF. The CDR3 nucleotides are TGTGCCAGCAGCGTTACGGGACTAGGGGGACCTGAGCAGTTCTTC.

The J gene is TRBJ2-5, the V gene TRBV19; D is tentatively TRBD1 or TRBD2 (5 bases each). Germline-derived CDR1 and CDR2 are LNHDA and SQIVND (reference sequence). V lost 5 bases, J lost 6 bases, and 16 bases lay in between. The CDR3 is made up of 14 amino acids. CDR3 in DNA: TGTGCCAGTAGTCACTCCGGGACCCCTAAGACCCAGTACTTC. As protein: CASSHSGTPKTQYF.

This chain connects TRBV27 to TRBJ2-1, with a tentative D call TRBD1 (5 bases). Germline assignment: CDR1 MNHEY and CDR2 SMNVEV (reference sequence). This CDR3 spans 14 amino acids. V was trimmed by 4 bases and J by 7 bases, leaving 14 bases between them. The CDR3 DNA reads TGTGCCAGCAGTTGGGATAGGGGCCGGAATGAGCAGTTCTTC. Protein product: CASSWDRGRNEQFF.

The chain uses TRBV14 and TRBJ1-4; D may be TRBD1 (5 bases). Trimming removed 0 bases from V and 6 bases from J, with 17 bases in between. Germline CDR1 SGHDN, CDR2 FVKESK. This CDR3 has 17 amino acids. The DNA of the CDR3 is TGTGCCAGCAGCCAAGATGATTGGGGGACCAGATATGAAAAACTGTTTTTT. It is translated as CASSQDDWGTRYEKLFF.

The chain uses TRBV18 and TRBJ2-7; weak D call: TRBD2 (5 bases). With 4 bases removed from V and 2 bases from J, the gap between germline ends came to 12 bases. Per the germline V gene, CDR1 is KGHSH and CDR2 is LQKENI. The CDR3 loop spans 14 amino acids. The DNA for the CDR3 is TGTGCCAGCTCACTCCAGCAGGAGGCCTACGAGCAGTACTTC. It yields the protein CASSLQQEAYEQYF.

The chain employs TRBV19 and TRBJ1-3; 7 nucleotides line up with TRBD1. The germline V gene has CDR1 LNHDA and CDR2 SQIVND (reference sequence). The length of the CDR3 is 14 residues. Trimming at V came to 9 bases and at J to 3 bases, leaving 8 bases not matched to a gene. This chain's CDR3 is CASNDRVVGNTIYF. DNA for the CDR3: TGTGCCAGCAACGACAGGGTGGTTGGAAACACCATATATTTT.

The chain joins TRBV27 to TRBJ2-7; D may correspond to TRBD1 or TRBD2 (7 bases each). This CDR3 comprises 16 residues. Germline V gene data show CDR1 as MNHEY and CDR2 as SMNVEV (reference sequence). V lost 5 bases and J lost 0, with 17 bases in between. CDR3 residues: CASSPPSGTASYEQYF. The CDR3 DNA follows: TGTGCCAGCAGTCCCCCCAGCGGGACAGCCTCCTACGAGCAGTACTTC.

This sequence joins TRBV28 and TRBJ2-4; possibly TRBD1 or TRBD2 for D (5 bases each). The germline V gene encodes CDR1 MDHEN and CDR2 SYDVKM. The ends were cut back, 2 bases at V and 0 bases at J, with 11 bases in the middle. The CDR3 is 16 amino acids. This CDR3 is CASSLPGTVAKNIQYF. CDR3 in DNA: TGTGCCAGCAGTTTACCCGGGACGGTAGCCAAAAACATTCAGTACTTC.

The rearrangement uses TRBV18 and TRBJ2-7, with D uncertain. The CDR3 contains 12 residues. Germline assignment: CDR1 KGHSH and CDR2 LQKENI. V dropped 2 bases and J dropped 6 bases, with 8 bases sitting between them. CDR3 in DNA: TGTGCCAGCTCACCATCAGGCTCCGAGCAGTACTTC. Its translation: CASSPSGSEQYF. The complete variable domain, with remaining parts taken from reference TRBV18 and TRBJ2-7, reads NAGVMQNPRHLVRRRGQEARLRCSPMKGHSHVYWYRQLPEEGLKFMVYLQKENIIDESGMPKERFSAEFPKEGPSILRIQQVVRGDSAAYFCASSPSGSEQYFGPGTRLTVT.